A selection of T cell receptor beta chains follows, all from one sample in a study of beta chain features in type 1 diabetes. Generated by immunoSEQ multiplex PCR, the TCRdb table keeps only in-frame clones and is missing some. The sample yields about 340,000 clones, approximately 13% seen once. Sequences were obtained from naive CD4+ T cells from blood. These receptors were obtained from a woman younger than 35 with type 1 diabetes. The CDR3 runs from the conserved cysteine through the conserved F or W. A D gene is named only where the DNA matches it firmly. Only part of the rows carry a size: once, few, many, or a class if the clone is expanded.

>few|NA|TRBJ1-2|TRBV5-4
TGTGCCAGCAGTACCCCCAGGCAGGGCAGGGATTACGGCTACACCTTC
CASSTPRQGRDYGYTF
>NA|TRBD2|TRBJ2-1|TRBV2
TGTGCCAGCAAGTCGGGAGGATACCAATACAATGAGCAGTTCTTC
CASKSGGYQYNEQFF
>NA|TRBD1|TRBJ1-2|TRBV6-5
TGTGCCAGCAGAGAGACAGGGGTGTGGGGCTACACCTTC
CASRETGVWGYTF
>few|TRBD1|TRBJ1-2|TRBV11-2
TGTGCCAGCAGCCCTGGGACAGGAATTGGCTACACCTTC
CASSPGTGIGYTF
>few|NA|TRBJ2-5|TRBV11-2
TGTGCCAGCAGCTTTGGAGTGGAGACCCAGTACTTC
CASSFGVETQYF
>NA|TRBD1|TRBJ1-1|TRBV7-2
TGTGCCAGCAGCTTATTAGGGGGCGGGGCGCTGAACACTGAAGCTTTCTTT
CASSLLGGGALNTEAFF
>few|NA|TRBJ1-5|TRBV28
TGTGCCAGCAGTACAGGGAGCAATCAGCCCCAGCATTTT
CASSTGSNQPQHF
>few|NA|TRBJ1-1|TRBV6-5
TGTGCCAGCAGTTACGCCGGGACTGCGGACGCTGAAGCTTTCTTT
CASSYAGTADAEAFF
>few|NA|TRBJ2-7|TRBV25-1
TGTGCCAGCAGTGAATGGGGCTCCTCCTACGAGCAGTACTTC
CASSEWGSSYEQYF
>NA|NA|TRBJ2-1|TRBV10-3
TGTGCCATCAGACGCCAGGGATACGAGCAGTTCTTC
CAIRRQGYEQFF
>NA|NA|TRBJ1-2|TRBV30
TGTGCCTGGAGTGTAGGACGGGGGATTGGAGGCTACACCTTC
CAWSVGRGIGGYTF
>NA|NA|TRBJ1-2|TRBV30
TGTGCCAGCCTCCAAATCACCCCTAACTATGGCTACACCTTC
CASLQITPNYGYTF
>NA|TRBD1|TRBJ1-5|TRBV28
TGTGCCAGCTCCCGCGGGACAGTGAACAATCAGCCCCAGCATTTT
CASSRGTVNNQPQHF
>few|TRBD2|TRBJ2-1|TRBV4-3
TGCGCCAGCAGCCTTGGCCCAGCGGGAGGATCCTACAATGAGCAGTTCTTC
CASSLGPAGGSYNEQFF
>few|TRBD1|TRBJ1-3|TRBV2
TGTGCCAGCAGCGAACAGGGGGCGAACGGAAACACCATATATTTT
CASSEQGANGNTIYF
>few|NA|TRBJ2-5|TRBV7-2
TGTGCCAGCAGCTTGATAGGCCACACGGGAGAGACCCAGTACTTC
CASSLIGHTGETQYF